This entry lists 26 T cell receptor beta chains sequenced from one sample in a study of cytomegalovirus exposure and HLA in healthy donors. PCR primers comprised 60 Vbeta and 13 Jbeta primers. Assay: immunoSEQ multiplex PCR; the TCRdb copy retains only in-frame clones and omits some. The sample has 100,000 to 150,000 clones; around 81% are singletons. The sequencing input was PBMCs. All receptors come from a female donor in good health and CMV-seronegative.

This chain joins TRBV19 and TRBJ1-2; maybe TRBD1 (6 bases). CDR1 is LNHDA and CDR2 is SQIVND in the germline V gene (reference sequence). V was clipped by 8 bases and J by 7 bases, with 14 bases between them. The CDR3 sequence is 12 residues long. The CDR3 loop reads CASGLGGVGYTF. CDR3 DNA: TGTGCCAGTGGGTTAGGGGGGGTTGGCTACACCTTC.

The chain uses TRBV7-9 and TRBJ2-2, with 9 bases lining up with TRBD2. The CDR3 is 15 amino acids. Trimming at V came to 8 bases and at J to 4 bases, leaving 8 bases not matched to a gene. Per the germline V gene, CDR1 is SEHNR and CDR2 is FQNEAQ (reference sequence). CDR3 residues: CASSLAGVSTGELFF. The DNA of the CDR3 is TGTGCCAGCTCATTAGCGGGAGTATCCACCGGGGAGCTGTTTTTT.

The table lists this clone with a count of one. The V call is TRBV27, the J call TRBJ2-3; 9 bases map to TRBD2. This CDR3 contains 16 residues. The V and J ends lost 2 bases and 8 bases, in that order; junction bases with no gene match: 11. Per the germline V gene, CDR1 is MNHEY and CDR2 is SMNVEV (reference sequence). The CDR3 reads CASSLIGGGALGTQYF. The CDR3 DNA reads as TGTGCCAGCAGTTTAATCGGCGGGGGGGCCCTCGGTACGCAGTATTTT.

V is TRBV9 and J is TRBJ2-2; 7 positions agree with TRBD2. This CDR3 has 15 amino acids. Looked up from germline, CDR1 is SGDLS and CDR2 is YYNGEE. Trimming removed 3 bases from V and 2 bases from J; junction bases left unmatched: 4. CDR3 DNA sequence: TGTGCCAGCAGCGGGGGGGGACTTAACACCGGGGAGCTGTTTTTT. Protein: CASSGGGLNTGELFF.

V usage is TRBV4-1 and J usage is TRBJ1-3, with 7 bases aligning to TRBD1. Germline V CDR1 and CDR2: MGHRA, YSYEKL. The CDR3 totals 16 residues. The V gene end was trimmed by 1 base and the J gene end by 8 bases; junction bases not matched to a gene: 11. The CDR3 loop reads CASSQVEGAPRDTIYF. The CDR3, as DNA: TGCGCCAGCAGCCAAGTAGAGGGGGCCCCCCGAGACACCATATATTTT.

The rearrangement joins TRBV5-4 to TRBJ2-1, with 9 bases that match TRBD2. The junction had 3 bases not matched to a gene; V was cut back by 5 bases and J by 0 bases. The CDR3 covers 15 residues. Germline CDR1 SGHNT, CDR2 YYREEE (reference sequence). For the CDR3, the DNA is TGTGCCAGCAGTGCTAGCGGGGCCTCCTACAATGAGCAGTTCTTC. This encodes CASSASGASYNEQFF.

The V gene is TRBV2, the J gene TRBJ1-4; possible D gene TRBD1, 5 bases. Between the trimmed V and J ends, which lost 6 bases and 4 bases, there was a span of 15 bases. Looked up from germline, CDR1 is SNHLY and CDR2 is FYNNEI. This CDR3 comprises 15 residues. The CDR3 loop is CASSPDSASNEKLFF. CDR3 DNA: TGTGCCAGCAGCCCTGACAGCGCGAGTAATGAAAAACTGTTTTTT. The variable domain in full, with the rest retrieved from reference TRBV2 and TRBJ1-4, is EPEVTQTPSHQVTQMGQEVILRCVPISNHLYFYWYRQILGQKVEFLVSFYNNEISEKSEIFDDQFSVERPDGSNFTLKIRSTKLEDSAMYFCASSPDSASNEKLFFGSGTQLSVL.

This CDR3 reads CASTRSGRASDEQFF. The CDR3 DNA reads TGTGCCAGCACCCGGAGCGGGAGGGCTTCGGACGAGCAGTTCTTC. J is TRBJ2-1 and V is TRBV9, with 10 bases aligning to TRBD2. The CDR3 has 15 amino acids. Germline CDR1 SGDLS, CDR2 YYNGEE. V dropped 6 bases and J dropped 10; count of bases not matched to a gene: 13.

The genes are TRBV19 and TRBJ2-1; D is perhaps TRBD2 (7 bases). The length of the CDR3 is 14 residues. Germline loops: CDR1 LNHDA, CDR2 SQIVND (reference sequence). The germline V and J ends were trimmed by 10 bases and 4 bases, with 17 bases remaining between them. CDR3 sequence: CATRTRGQYNEQFF. The DNA for the CDR3 is TGTGCCACCCGGACGCGGGGGCAGTACAATGAGCAGTTCTTC.

In the case of this clone: Its ends do not fully match the called genes, so a read error is possible. This chain connects TRBV7-9 to TRBJ1-4; 9 positions agree with TRBD1. Germline assignment: CDR1 SEHNR and CDR2 FQNEAQ (reference sequence). The CDR3 consists of 14 residues. The CDR3, as DNA: TGTTCCAGCAGCCTGGGACAGGGTAATGAAAAACTGTTTTTT. It is translated as CSSSLGQGNEKLFF. Using reference TRBV7-9 and TRBJ1-4 for the parts outside the CDR3, the full variable domain is DTGVSQNPRHKITKRGQNVTFRCDPISEHNRLYWYRQTLGQGPEFLTYFQNEAQLEKSRLLSDRFSAERPKGSFSTLEIQRTEQGDSAMYLCSSSLGQGNEKLFFGSGTQLSVL.

The chain couples TRBV11-2 to TRBJ2-4, with 12 bases identical to TRBD2. V lost 5 bases and J lost 6; bases outside the gene matches: 5. The CDR3 totals 15 residues. CDR1 and CDR2 (germline): SGHAT, FQNNGV. DNA for the CDR3: TGTGCCAGCAGCCCCGGACTAGCGGGAAGAAACATTCAGTACTTC. This sequence encodes CASSPGLAGRNIQYF.

This chain joins TRBV5-1 and TRBJ2-3; TRBD2 might be the D (5 bases). Between the trimmed V and J ends, which lost 4 bases and 3 bases, there was a span of 18 bases. The CDR3 contains 16 residues. Germline CDR1 SGHRS, CDR2 YFSETQ. In nucleotides, the CDR3 is TGCGCCAGCAGCCGCAGTCTCACTCGGAGGACAGATACGCAGTATTTT. This translates into CASSRSLTRRTDTQYF.

A word on this clone: Mismatch with germline at one junction end may stem from a read error. V gene TRBV28 combines with J gene TRBJ2-4; 8 bases fit TRBD1. Germline V lookup: CDR1 MDHEN, CDR2 SYDVKM. This CDR3 is 14 amino acids long. DNA of the CDR3: TGTGCCAGCAGAATCACAGGGGGGCAAAACAGTCAGTACTTC. Its translation: CASRITGGQNSQYF.

The V call is TRBV2, the J call TRBJ2-7; 8 nucleotides line up with TRBD1. The ends lost 10 bases at V and 0 bases at J; junction bases unmatched: 8. Germline CDR1 and CDR2: SNHLY and FYNNEI. There are 14 residues in the CDR3. CDR3 DNA sequence: TGTGCCACCAAAGGACAGGGACCCTCCTACGAGCAGTACTTC. Amino acids: CATKGQGPSYEQYF.

The sample holds a few counts of this clone. The chain employs TRBV19 and TRBJ2-5; the D gene is possibly TRBD2 (6 bases). Trimming removed 3 bases from V and 5 bases from J, with 13 bases in between. The CDR3 is 14 amino acids. The germline CDR1 and CDR2 sequences are LNHDA and SQIVND (reference sequence). The CDR3 sequence: CASSISGGAETQYF. CDR3 DNA: TGTGCCAGTAGTATCTCCGGGGGAGCGGAGACCCAGTACTTC. Based on the CDR3 plus reference TRBV19 and TRBJ2-5, the full variable domain is DGGITQSPKYLFRKEGQNVTLSCEQNLNHDAMYWYRQDPGQGLRLIYYSQIVNDFQKGDIAEGYSVSREKKESFPLTVTSAQKNPTAFYLCASSISGGAETQYFGPGTRLLVL.

The rearrangement links TRBV4-2 to TRBJ1-2, with 10 bases aligning to TRBD1. Germline V CDR1 and CDR2: LGHNA, YNFKEQ. The J segment lost 3 bases and the V segment lost 2 bases, leaving 3 bases of the junction unmatched. The CDR3 covers 15 residues. The CDR3 loop is CASSQRDRGDYGYTF. CDR3 DNA: TGTGCCAGCAGCCAAAGGGACAGGGGCGACTATGGCTACACCTTC.

The V call is TRBV6-5, the J call TRBJ2-7; a possible D gene is TRBD1 (5 bases). Trimming cost V 5 bases and J 11 bases, with 16 bases left between them. The CDR3 contains 12 residues. CDR1 is MNHEY, CDR2 SVGAGI, per germline. Written as DNA, the CDR3 is TGTGCCAGCAGTGACCGGCCGGACACGGAGTACTTC. It translates to CASSDRPDTEYF.

This sequence joins TRBV7-9 and TRBJ2-5; a possible D gene is TRBD2 (7 bases). This CDR3 spans 15 amino acids. Germline CDR1 is SEHNR and CDR2 is FQNEAQ (reference sequence). V lost 1 base and J lost 5, with 14 bases in between. Written as DNA, the CDR3 is TGTGCCAGCAGCTTAGGAGGGGGGGGTTCGGAGACCCAGTACTTC. Protein sequence: CASSLGGGGSETQYF. The entire variable domain, with the rest obtained from reference TRBV7-9 and TRBJ2-5, is as follows: DTGVSQNPRHKITKRGQNVTFRCDPISEHNRLYWYRQTLGQGPEFLTYFQNEAQLEKSRLLSDRFSAERPKGSFSTLEIQRTEQGDSAMYLCASSLGGGGSETQYFGPGTRLLVL.

J is TRBJ2-5 and V is TRBV2; D perhaps matches TRBD2 (5 bases). The V and J ends lost 0 bases and 4 bases respectively, with 24 bases between them. The germline V gene encodes CDR1 SNHLY and CDR2 FYNNEI. The CDR3 sequence is 19 residues long. The CDR3 is CASSEAGLGGPRVRETQYF. CDR3 coding DNA: TGTGCCAGCAGTGAAGCCGGCCTCGGCGGGCCGAGGGTCAGAGAGACCCAGTACTTC.

The chain couples TRBV5-8 to TRBJ2-1; 16 bases line up with TRBD2. The germline gives CDR1 SGHTS, CDR2 YDEGEE. With 3 bases clipped from V and 2 bases from J, the junction kept 2 bases outside the gene matches. The CDR3 runs 17 residues. The CDR3 is CASSSGTSGGAYNEQFF. For the CDR3, the DNA is TGTGCCAGCAGCTCCGGGACTAGCGGGGGGGCCTACAATGAGCAGTTCTTC.

DNA for the CDR3: TGTGCCAGCAGCGTATGGACTAGCGGGGGACCACAAGATACGCAGTATTTT. Translating it yields CASSVWTSGGPQDTQYF. The gene calls are TRBV9 and TRBJ2-3; 13 bases fit TRBD2. J gave up 5 bases and V 1 base, and 7 bases lay outside the gene matches. Germline loops: CDR1 SGDLS, CDR2 YYNGEE. There are 17 residues in the CDR3.

The genes are TRBV2 and TRBJ1-3; 9 bases map to TRBD1. This CDR3 spans 13 amino acids. V lost 8 bases and J lost 11; bases outside the gene matches: 10. CDR1 SNHLY and CDR2 FYNNEI come from the germline V gene. The CDR3 coding sequence is TGTGCCAGCGCCGGGACAGGGCGTTGGGCCATATATTTT. As protein: CASAGTGRWAIYF. The variable domain in full, with the rest retrieved from reference TRBV2 and TRBJ1-3, is EPEVTQTPSHQVTQMGQEVILRCVPISNHLYFYWYRQILGQKVEFLVSFYNNEISEKSEIFDDQFSVERPDGSNFTLKIRSTKLEDSAMYFCASAGTGRWAIYFGEGSWLTVV.

Here the CDR3 DNA reads TGTGCCAGCAGGAACTTAGAGGGCACTGAAGCTTTCTTT. Protein sequence: CASRNLEGTEAFF. The chain uses TRBV6-1 and TRBJ1-1; D call uncertain. CDR1 is MNHNS and CDR2 is SASEGT in the germline V gene. V was pared by 6 bases and J by 4 bases, with 12 bases between. CDR3 length equals 13 residues.

The genes are TRBV7-3 and TRBJ2-3, with D possibly TRBD1 on 7 matching bases. Trimming took off 4 bases at V and 8 bases at J, with 13 bases between the two ends. Germline CDR1 SGHTA, CDR2 FQGTGA. The CDR3 has 13 amino acids. This CDR3 reads CASSSGQEGTQYF. DNA of the CDR3: TGTGCCAGCAGCTCAGGACAGGAGGGTACGCAGTATTTT.

This clone was seen a handful of times. This chain uses TRBV15 with TRBJ2-7, with 8 bases aligning to TRBD2. CDR3 length: 15 amino acids. Per the germline V gene, CDR1 is LNHNV and CDR2 is YYDKDF (reference sequence). J lost 7 bases, V lost 0 bases, and 8 bases had no gene match. The chain's CDR3 is CATSRDAGGSQEQYF. CDR3 DNA sequence: TGTGCCACCAGCAGAGATGCGGGAGGATCTCAGGAGCAGTACTTC.

The V call is TRBV4-2, the J call TRBJ2-7; 9 bases are shared with TRBD1. This CDR3 spans 15 amino acids. The junction had 9 bases not matched to a gene; V was cut back by 7 bases and J by 2 bases. CDR1 and CDR2 (germline): LGHNA, YNFKEQ. CDR3: CASTRQGGGTYEQYF. CDR3 DNA: TGTGCCAGCACCCGACAGGGGGGAGGGACCTACGAGCAGTACTTC.